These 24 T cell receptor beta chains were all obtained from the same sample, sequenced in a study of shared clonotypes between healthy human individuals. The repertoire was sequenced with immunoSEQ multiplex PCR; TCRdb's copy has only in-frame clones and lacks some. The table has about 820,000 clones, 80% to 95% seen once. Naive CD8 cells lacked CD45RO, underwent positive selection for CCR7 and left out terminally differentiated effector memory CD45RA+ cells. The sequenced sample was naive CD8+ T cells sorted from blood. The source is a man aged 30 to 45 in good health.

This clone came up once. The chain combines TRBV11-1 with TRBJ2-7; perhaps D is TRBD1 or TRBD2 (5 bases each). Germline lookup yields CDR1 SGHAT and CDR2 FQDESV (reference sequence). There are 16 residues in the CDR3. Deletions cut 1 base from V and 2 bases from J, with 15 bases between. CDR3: CASSLEGPLGAYEQYF. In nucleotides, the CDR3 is TGTGCCAGCAGCTTAGAAGGTCCTCTGGGGGCCTACGAGCAGTACTTC.

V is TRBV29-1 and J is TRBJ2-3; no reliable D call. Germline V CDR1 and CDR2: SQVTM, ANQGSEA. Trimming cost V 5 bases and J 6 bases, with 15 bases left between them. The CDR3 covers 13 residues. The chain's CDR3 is CSVPAHQWDTQYF. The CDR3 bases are TGCAGCGTTCCGGCCCATCAATGGGATACGCAGTATTTT.

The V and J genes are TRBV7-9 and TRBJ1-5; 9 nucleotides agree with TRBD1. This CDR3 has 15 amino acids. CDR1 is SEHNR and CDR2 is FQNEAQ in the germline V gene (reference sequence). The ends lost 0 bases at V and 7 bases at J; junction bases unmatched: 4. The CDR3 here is CASSLAGTGLQPQHF. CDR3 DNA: TGTGCCAGCAGCTTAGCCGGGACAGGGTTACAGCCCCAGCATTTT.

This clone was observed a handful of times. Written as DNA, the CDR3 is TGCGCCAGCAGCCTACCGGGGCGGACCTACGAGCAGTACTTC. This gives the protein CASSLPGRTYEQYF. The V call is TRBV5-1, the J call TRBJ2-7; D is possibly TRBD1 or TRBD2 (5 bases each). V was pared by 4 bases and J by 2 bases, with 13 bases between. This CDR3 is built from 14 residues. Germline V gene sequence: CDR1 SGHRS, CDR2 YFSETQ.

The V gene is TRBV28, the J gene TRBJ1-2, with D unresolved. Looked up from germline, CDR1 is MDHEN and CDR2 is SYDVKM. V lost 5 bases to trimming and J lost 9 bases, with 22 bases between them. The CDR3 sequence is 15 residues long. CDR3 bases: TGTGCCAGCAGTCTTCCCGGGTATCGGGAAGGGAGCTACACCTTC. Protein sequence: CASSLPGYREGSYTF.

The CDR3 region has the DNA TGTGCCTGGAAGGGGGACAGCTCCTACGAGCAGTACTTC. This codes for CAWKGDSSYEQYF. The chain couples TRBV30 to TRBJ2-7; TRBD1 matches at 7 bases. The CDR3 consists of 13 residues. The V gene end was trimmed by 4 bases and the J gene end by 0 bases; junction bases not matched to a gene: 3. The germline V gene encodes CDR1 GTSNPN and CDR2 SVGIG (reference sequence).

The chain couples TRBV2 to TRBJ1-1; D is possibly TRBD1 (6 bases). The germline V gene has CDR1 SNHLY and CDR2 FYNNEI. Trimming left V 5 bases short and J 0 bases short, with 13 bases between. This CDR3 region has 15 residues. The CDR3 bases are TGTGCCAGCAGTTACTCCGGGACATTGAACACTGAAGCTTTCTTT. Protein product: CASSYSGTLNTEAFF.

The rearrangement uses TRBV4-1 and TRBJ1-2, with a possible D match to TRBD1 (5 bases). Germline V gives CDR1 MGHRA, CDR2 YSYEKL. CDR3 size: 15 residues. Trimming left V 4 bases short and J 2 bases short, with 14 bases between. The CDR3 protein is CASSLPTVSNYGYTF. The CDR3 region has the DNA TGCGCCAGCAGCCTACCGACAGTCTCAAACTATGGCTACACCTTC.

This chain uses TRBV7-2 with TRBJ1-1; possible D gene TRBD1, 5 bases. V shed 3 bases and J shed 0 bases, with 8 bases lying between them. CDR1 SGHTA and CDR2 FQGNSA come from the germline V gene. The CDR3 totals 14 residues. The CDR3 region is CASSLQGLNTEAFF. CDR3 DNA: TGTGCCAGCAGCTTGCAGGGTTTGAACACTGAAGCTTTCTTT. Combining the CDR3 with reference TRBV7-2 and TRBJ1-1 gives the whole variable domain GAGVSQSPSNKVTEKGKDVELRCDPISGHTALYWYRQSLGQGLEFLIYFQGNSAPDKSGLPSDRFSAERTGGSVSTLTIQRTQQEDSAVYLCASSLQGLNTEAFFGQGTRLTVV.

CDR3 sequence reads: CASSQDLGLVTAYEQYF. The CDR3 DNA reads TGTGCCAGCAGCCAAGATTTAGGACTAGTGACCGCCTACGAGCAGTACTTC. The chain carries TRBV4-2 and TRBJ2-7, with TRBD2 matching over 7 bases. CDR1 and CDR2 (germline): LGHNA, YNFKEQ. There are 17 residues in the CDR3. The ends lost 0 bases at V and 2 bases at J; junction bases unmatched: 10.

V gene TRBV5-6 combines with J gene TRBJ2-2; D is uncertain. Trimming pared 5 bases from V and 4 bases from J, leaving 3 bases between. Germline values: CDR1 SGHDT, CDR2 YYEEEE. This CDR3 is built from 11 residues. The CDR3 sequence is CASSVTGELFF. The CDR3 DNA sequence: TGTGCCAGCAGTGTCACCGGGGAGCTGTTTTTT.

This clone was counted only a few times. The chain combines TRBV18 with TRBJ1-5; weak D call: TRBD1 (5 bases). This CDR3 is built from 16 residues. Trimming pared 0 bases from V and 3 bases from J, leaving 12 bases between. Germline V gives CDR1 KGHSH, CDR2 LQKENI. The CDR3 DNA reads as TGTGCCAGCTCACCACCTTTTGCGACAGTCAATCAGCCCCAGCATTTT. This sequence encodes CASSPPFATVNQPQHF.

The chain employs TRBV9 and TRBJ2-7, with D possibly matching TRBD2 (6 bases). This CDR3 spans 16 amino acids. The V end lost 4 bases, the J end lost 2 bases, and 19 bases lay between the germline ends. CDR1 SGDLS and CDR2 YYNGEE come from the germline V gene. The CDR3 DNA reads TGTGCCAGCAGCAATAGTTTCGGGGAGGAAACCTACGAGCAGTACTTC. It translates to CASSNSFGEETYEQYF.

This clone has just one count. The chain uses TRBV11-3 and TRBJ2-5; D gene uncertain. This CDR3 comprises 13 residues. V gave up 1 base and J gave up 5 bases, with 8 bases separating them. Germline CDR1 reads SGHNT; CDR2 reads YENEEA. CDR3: CASSLGHRETQYF. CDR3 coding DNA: TGTGCCAGCAGCTTAGGGCATCGGGAGACCCAGTACTTC. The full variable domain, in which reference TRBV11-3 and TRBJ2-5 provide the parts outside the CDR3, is EAGVVQSPRYKIIEKKQPVAFWCNPISGHNTLYWYLQNLGQGPELLIRYENEEAVDDSQLPKDRFSAERLKGVDSTLKIQPAELGDSAVYLCASSLGHRETQYFGPGTRLLVL.

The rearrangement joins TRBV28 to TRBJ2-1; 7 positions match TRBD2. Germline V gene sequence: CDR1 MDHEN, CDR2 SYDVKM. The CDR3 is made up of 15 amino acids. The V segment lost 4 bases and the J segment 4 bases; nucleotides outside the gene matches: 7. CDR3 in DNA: TGTGCCAGCAGTTCGATGGCTAGCGGATACAATGAGCAGTTCTTC. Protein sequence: CASSSMASGYNEQFF.

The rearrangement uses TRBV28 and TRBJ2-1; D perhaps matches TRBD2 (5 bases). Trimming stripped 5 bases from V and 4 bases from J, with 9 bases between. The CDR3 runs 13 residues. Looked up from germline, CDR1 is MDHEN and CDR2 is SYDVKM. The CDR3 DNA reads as TGTGCCAGCAGTGTACTAGATTACAATGAGCAGTTCTTC. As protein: CASSVLDYNEQFF.

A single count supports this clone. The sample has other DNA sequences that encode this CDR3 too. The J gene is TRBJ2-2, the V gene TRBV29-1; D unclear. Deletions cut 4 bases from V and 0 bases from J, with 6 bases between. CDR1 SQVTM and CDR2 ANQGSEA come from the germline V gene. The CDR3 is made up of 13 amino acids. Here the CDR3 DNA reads TGCAGCGTTGCCACCGCGAACACCGGGGAGCTGTTTTTT. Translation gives CSVATANTGELFF.

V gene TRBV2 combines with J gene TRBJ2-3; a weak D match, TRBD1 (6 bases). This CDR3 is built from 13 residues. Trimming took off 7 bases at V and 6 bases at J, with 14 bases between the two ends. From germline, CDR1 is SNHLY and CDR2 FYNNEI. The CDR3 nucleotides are TGTGCCAGCACCCTACAGGGTAGGGATACGCAGTATTTT. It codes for CASTLQGRDTQYF.

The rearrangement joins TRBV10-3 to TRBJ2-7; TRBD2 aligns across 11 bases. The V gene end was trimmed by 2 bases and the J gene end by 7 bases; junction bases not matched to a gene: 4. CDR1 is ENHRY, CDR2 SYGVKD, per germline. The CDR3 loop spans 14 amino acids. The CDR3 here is CAISEELAGEEQYF. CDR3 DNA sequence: TGTGCCATCAGTGAGGAACTAGCGGGAGAAGAGCAGTACTTC.

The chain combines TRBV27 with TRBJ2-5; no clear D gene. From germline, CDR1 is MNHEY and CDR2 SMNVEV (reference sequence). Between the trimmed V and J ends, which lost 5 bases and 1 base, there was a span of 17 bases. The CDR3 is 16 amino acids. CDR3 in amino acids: CASSPKRPRSQETQYF. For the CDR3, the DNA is TGTGCCAGCAGTCCCAAGAGGCCCAGGTCCCAAGAGACCCAGTACTTC.

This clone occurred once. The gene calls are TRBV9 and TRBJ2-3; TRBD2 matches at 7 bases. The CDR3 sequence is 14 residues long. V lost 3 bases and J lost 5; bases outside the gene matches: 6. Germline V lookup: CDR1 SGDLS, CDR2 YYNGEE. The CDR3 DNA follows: TGTGCCAGCAGCGCCGGACTAGAGGAAGATACGCAGTATTTT. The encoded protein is CASSAGLEEDTQYF.

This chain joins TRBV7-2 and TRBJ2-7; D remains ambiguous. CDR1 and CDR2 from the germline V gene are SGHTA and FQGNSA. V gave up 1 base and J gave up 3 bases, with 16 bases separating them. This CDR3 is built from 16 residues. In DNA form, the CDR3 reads TGTGCCAGCAGCTTAGGGACGGCCAGGACCCTCTACGAGCAGTACTTC. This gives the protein CASSLGTARTLYEQYF. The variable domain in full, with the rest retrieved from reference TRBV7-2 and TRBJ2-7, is GAGVSQSPSNKVTEKGKDVELRCDPISGHTALYWYRQSLGQGLEFLIYFQGNSAPDKSGLPSDRFSAERTGGSVSTLTIQRTQQEDSAVYLCASSLGTARTLYEQYFGPGTRLTVT.

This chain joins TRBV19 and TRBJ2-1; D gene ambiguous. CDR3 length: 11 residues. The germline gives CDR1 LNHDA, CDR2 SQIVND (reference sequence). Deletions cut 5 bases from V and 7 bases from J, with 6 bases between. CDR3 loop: CASSLSNEQFF. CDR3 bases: TGTGCCAGTAGTCTCTCTAATGAGCAGTTCTTC. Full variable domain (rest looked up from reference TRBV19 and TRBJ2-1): DGGITQSPKYLFRKEGQNVTLSCEQNLNHDAMYWYRQDPGQGLRLIYYSQIVNDFQKGDIAEGYSVSREKKESFPLTVTSAQKNPTAFYLCASSLSNEQFFGPGTRLTVL.

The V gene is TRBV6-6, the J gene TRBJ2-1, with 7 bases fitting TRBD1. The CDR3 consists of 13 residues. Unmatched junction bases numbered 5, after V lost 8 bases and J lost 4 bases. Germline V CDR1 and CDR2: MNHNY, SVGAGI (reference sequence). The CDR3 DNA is TGTGCCAGCGGGGCAGGGGGTTACAATGAGCAGTTCTTC. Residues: CASGAGGYNEQFF.